The 12 T cell receptor beta chains given below trace back to one sample, sequenced in a study of blood T cell repertoires in COVID-19. The repertoire was sequenced with immunoSEQ multiplex PCR; TCRdb's copy has only in-frame clones and lacks some. The data contain some 70,000 clones, 75% to 95% of them singletons. Sequencing was done on a sample of peripheral blood. The receptors were gathered from a human donor with active COVID-19. The donor label of this sample is uncertain.

This clone was detected once. This sequence joins TRBV19 and TRBJ2-3, with 10 bases aligning to TRBD2. The CDR3 has 16 residues. Trimming took 5 bases from V and 7 from J; bases not matched to a gene: 12. Germline lookup yields CDR1 LNHDA and CDR2 SQIVND (reference sequence). In DNA form, the CDR3 reads TGTGCCAGTAGTCTGAGAGAGCGGGAGGGCCGGTATACGCAGTATTTT. Translating gives CASSLREREGRYTQYF.

The chain employs TRBV9 and TRBJ2-2; tentative D call: TRBD1 (7 bases). This CDR3 is built from 15 residues. Trimming shortened V by 2 bases and J by 5 bases, and 13 bases separated the two germline ends. Germline V gives CDR1 SGDLS, CDR2 YYNGEE. The CDR3 reads CASSVEPGGTGELFF. Written as DNA, the CDR3 is TGTGCCAGCAGCGTCGAGCCAGGGGGGACCGGGGAGCTGTTTTTT.

This clone was seen only once. The rearrangement joins TRBV29-1 to TRBJ2-1, with 9 bases that match TRBD1. Germline CDR1 and CDR2: SQVTM and ANQGSEA. V lost 7 bases to trimming and J lost 5 bases; unmatched junction nucleotides: 9. The CDR3 has 14 amino acids. CDR3 sequence: CSDFGTGHHNEQFF. The DNA for the CDR3 is TGCAGCGATTTCGGGACAGGGCATCACAATGAGCAGTTCTTC.

The genes are TRBV27 and TRBJ2-5; D perhaps matches TRBD2 (5 bases). The CDR3 has 14 residues. Germline loops: CDR1 MNHEY, CDR2 SMNVEV (reference sequence). Between the trimmed V and J ends, which lost 0 bases and 2 bases, there was a span of 7 bases. The CDR3 sequence is CASSLSRRQETQYF. The CDR3 nucleotides read TGTGCCAGCAGTTTATCGCGGAGGCAAGAGACCCAGTACTTC.

V usage is TRBV5-6 and J usage is TRBJ1-5; 9 bases agree with TRBD1. V was clipped by 5 bases and J by 4 bases; unmatched bases: 4. The CDR3 is 14 residues long. The germline V gene encodes CDR1 SGHDT and CDR2 YYEEEE. The chain's CDR3 is CASRRTGDNQPQHF. For the CDR3, the DNA is TGTGCCAGCAGACGGACAGGGGATAATCAGCCCCAGCATTTT.

As for this clone: A read error may account for a junction end that differs from germline. V gene TRBV30 combines with J gene TRBJ2-1, with 8 bases identical to TRBD2. Germline V gives CDR1 GTSNPN, CDR2 SVGIG (reference sequence). The CDR3 extends over 16 amino acids. The DNA of the CDR3 is TGTGCCTGGAGTGGAGGGGGGACTAGTTTCTACTATGAGCAGTTCTTC. It encodes CAWSGGGTSFYYEQFF.

A single count supports this clone. The V and J genes are TRBV5-6 and TRBJ2-5; D is perhaps TRBD1 (5 bases). V was clipped by 5 bases and J by 5 bases, with 10 bases between them. The CDR3 consists of 12 residues. CDR1 and CDR2 from the germline V gene are SGHDT and YYEEEE. CDR3 protein: CASSWTIETQYF. The CDR3 nucleotides are TGTGCCAGCAGTTGGACAATCGAGACCCAGTACTTC.

The rearrangement uses TRBV9 and TRBJ1-2; 8 bases match TRBD1. The CDR3 runs 13 residues. V shed 3 bases, J shed 5 bases, and the junction held 3 bases outside the gene matches. Germline V CDR1 and CDR2: SGDLS, YYNGEE. The CDR3 DNA reads as TGTGCCAGCAGCGCGGGGACAGGATATGGCTACACCTTC. Protein product: CASSAGTGYGYTF.

The CDR3: CASSPGQLSPLHF. The CDR3, as DNA: TGTGCCAGCAGTCCTGGACAGTTATCACCCCTCCACTTT. V gene TRBV12-3 or TRBV12-4 combines with J gene TRBJ1-6, with a tentative D call TRBD1 (6 bases). The CDR3 consists of 13 residues. The ends were cut back, 5 bases at V and 10 bases at J, with 12 bases in the middle.

This clone came up once. The J gene is TRBJ1-4, the V gene TRBV5-6; 9 nucleotides align to TRBD1. V was pared by 0 bases and J by 6 bases, with 0 bases of the junction left unmatched. The CDR3 covers 14 residues. The germline V gene encodes CDR1 SGHDT and CDR2 YYEEEE. DNA of the CDR3: TGTGCCAGCAGCTTGGGGGACAGGGATGAAAAACTGTTTTTT. It yields the protein CASSLGDRDEKLFF. Supplemented by reference TRBV5-6 and TRBJ1-4, the full variable domain reads DAGVTQSPTHLIKTRGQQVTLRCSPKSGHDTVSWYQQALGQGPQFIFQYYEEEERQRGNFPDRFSGHQFPNYSSELNVNALLLGDSALYLCASSLGDRDEKLFFGSGTQLSVL.

This chain links TRBV6-2 or TRBV6-3 with TRBJ1-5; TRBD1 is a possible D gene (5 bases). The CDR3 length is 12 residues. In germline, CDR1 is MNHEY, CDR2 SVGEGT. The V end lost 2 bases, the J end lost 9 bases, and 8 bases lay between the germline ends. The CDR3 DNA reads as TGTGCCAGCAGTTACGGGGGAGGGCCCCAGCATTTT. This translates into CASSYGGGPQHF.

The chain uses TRBV6-2 or TRBV6-3 and TRBJ2-7; a possible D gene is TRBD1 (5 bases). There are 13 residues in the CDR3. V was shortened by 5 bases and J by 1 base, with 9 bases between the two germline ends. Germline V lookup: CDR1 MNHEY, CDR2 SVGEGT. Here the CDR3 DNA reads TGTGCCAGCAGTCCGCAGGGTTCCTACGAGCAGTACTTC. Translated, it gives CASSPQGSYEQYF.